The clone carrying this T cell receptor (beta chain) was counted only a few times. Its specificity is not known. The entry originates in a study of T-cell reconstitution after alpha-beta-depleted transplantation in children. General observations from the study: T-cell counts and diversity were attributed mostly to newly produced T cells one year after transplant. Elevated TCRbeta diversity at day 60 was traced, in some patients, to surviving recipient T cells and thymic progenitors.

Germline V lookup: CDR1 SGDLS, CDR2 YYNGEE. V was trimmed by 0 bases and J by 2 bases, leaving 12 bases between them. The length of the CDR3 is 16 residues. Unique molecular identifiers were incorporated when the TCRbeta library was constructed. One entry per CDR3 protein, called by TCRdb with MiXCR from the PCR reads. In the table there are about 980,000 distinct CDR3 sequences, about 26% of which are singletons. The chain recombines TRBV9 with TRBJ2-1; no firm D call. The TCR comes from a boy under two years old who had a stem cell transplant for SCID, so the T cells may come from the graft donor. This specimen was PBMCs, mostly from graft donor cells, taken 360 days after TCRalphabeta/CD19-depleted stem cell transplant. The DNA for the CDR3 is TGTGCCAGCAGCGTAGCCCGGTCTCATGCCTACAATGAGCAGTTCTTC. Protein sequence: CASSVARSHAYNEQFF.